The clone carrying this TCR beta chain was observed at least ten times. TCRdb reprocessed the 5' RACE reads via MiXCR and lists one record per CDR3 protein. The data show 25,000 to 35,000 distinct CDR3 sequences, about 5.3% seen once. This record belongs to a study of CD8 T cells in ankylosing spondylitis. Per the germline V gene, CDR1 is SGDLS and CDR2 is YYNGEE. The V gene lost 0 bases and the J gene lost 3 bases, with 15 bases spanning the gap. This CDR3 contains 16 residues. The chain couples TRBV9 to TRBJ1-1; tentative D call: TRBD1 (6 bases). The specimen sequenced was blood, either unsorted or a sorted T cell fraction (not recorded which). This receptor was obtained from a female donor with ankylosing spondylitis or in good health (not recorded which). The CDR3 nucleotides are TGTGCCAGCAGCGTAGGAGCGGGACAATGGGACACTGAAGCTTTCTTT. This encodes CASSVGAGQWDTEAFF.